This TCR beta chain was documented in a study of blood T cell repertoires in COVID-19. Background on the study: The samples span acute and convalescent COVID-19 from the United States, Italy and Spain. Sources were T cells, B-cell-depleted T cells, or PBMCs; the material itself was cDNA or gDNA.

TCRdb's copy holds only in-frame clones and misses some; the assay was immunoSEQ multiplex PCR. The table includes fewer than 45,000 clones, roughly nine tenths detected once. V gave up 5 bases and J gave up 3 bases; unmatched junction bases: 8. Germline-derived CDR1 and CDR2 are SNHLY and FYNNEI. The CDR3 has 18 residues. The source is a man aged 55-75 years with active or convalescent COVID-19. The genes are TRBV2 and TRBJ2-2; 14 bases match TRBD2. Sequenced input: peripheral blood. The chain's CDR3 is CASSRTSGGPGDTGELFF. The CDR3 nucleotides read TGTGCCAGCAGTCGGACTAGCGGGGGGCCGGGTGACACCGGGGAGCTGTTTTTT.